The entry below describes one TCR beta chain. Its antigen is as yet unknown. The sample is drawn from a study of shared clonotypes between healthy human individuals. The V end was cut by 6 bases, the J end by 4 bases, with 18 bases between. Germline V gives CDR1 MNHNY, CDR2 SVGAGI (reference sequence). This CDR3 is 16 amino acids long. General study points: Researchers sampled only blood; tissue repertoires likely differ.

CD8 cells classed as naive were CD45RO-negative and positively selected for CCR7, excluding terminally differentiated effector memory CD45RA+ cells. Assay used: immunoSEQ multiplex PCR; TCRdb lists only in-frame clones, some missing. The data show about 2.1 million clones, with 85% to 95% seen just once and about 1.5% held by the top ten. The sequenced material came from naive CD8+ T cells from PBMCs. The sequence derives from a man between 18 and 35 years old in good health. Some clones in this sample may be carry-over from other donors' samples. This chain uses TRBV6-6 with TRBJ2-2; no clear D. CDR3 sequence reads: CASRTDIASGTGELFF. The CDR3 DNA follows: TGTGCCAGCAGGACGGATATAGCTTCAGGCACCGGGGAGCTGTTTTTT.